Each of the 22 T cell receptor beta chains below was sequenced from the same sample in a study of blood T cell repertoires in COVID-19. Profiling relied on immunoSEQ multiplex PCR, and the TCRdb table lists in-frame clones only, not all of them. Here the sample spans some 150,000 clones, around 84% being singletons. Sequencing was performed on PBMCs or T cells enriched from blood (not recorded which). The receptors were gathered from a man aged 45 to 65 who had recovered from COVID-19.

For this clone: This sample also contains other DNA sequences that code for the same CDR3. This chain joins TRBV5-1 and TRBJ1-1; D is perhaps TRBD1 (5 bases). In germline, CDR1 is SGHRS, CDR2 YFSETQ. CDR3 length equals 12 residues. V lost 3 bases and J lost 4, with 7 bases in between. The CDR3 loop reads CASSSGGTEAFF. The CDR3 coding sequence is TGCGCCAGCAGCTCCGGGGGCACTGAAGCTTTCTTT.

The gene calls are TRBV18 and TRBJ1-1; TRBD1 aligns across 8 bases. CDR3 length equals 18 residues. With V trimmed by 3 bases and J by 5 bases, 17 bases remained unmatched. The germline V gene has CDR1 KGHSH and CDR2 LQKENI. This chain's CDR3 is CASSPISGQASGGTEAFF. In DNA, the CDR3 is TGTGCCAGCTCACCGATTTCGGGACAGGCCAGTGGAGGGACTGAAGCTTTCTTT.

The V gene is TRBV12-3 or TRBV12-4, the J gene TRBJ2-7; TRBD1 matches at 7 bases. Losses at the gene ends were 6 bases for V and 1 base for J; bases not matched to a gene: 0. CDR3 length equals 12 residues. Here the CDR3 DNA reads TGTGCCAGCAGCAGGGGGTCCTACGAGCAGTACTTC. Translated: CASSRGSYEQYF.

The gene calls are TRBV7-2 and TRBJ1-5; unclear D gene. The CDR3 spans 15 residues. The V end was cut by 4 bases, the J end by 0 bases, with 10 bases between. Per germline, CDR1 SGHTA and CDR2 FQGNSA. The CDR3 region has the DNA TGTGCCAGCAGCTATTTCGGGAATAGCAATCAGCCCCAGCATTTT. It is translated as CASSYFGNSNQPQHF.

The chain carries TRBV27 and TRBJ1-6; no firm D call. The germline V gene encodes CDR1 MNHEY and CDR2 SMNVEV (reference sequence). The CDR3 runs 15 residues. Trimming took 6 bases from V and 8 from J, leaving 17 bases between them. This chain's CDR3 is CASRIYTSVDSPLHF. Written as DNA, the CDR3 is TGTGCCAGCAGGATATACACAAGCGTGGATTCACCCCTCCACTTT.

The chain employs TRBV11-2 and TRBJ1-2; 9 bases are shared with TRBD1. V gave up 1 base and J gave up 8 bases; unmatched junction bases: 5. The length of the CDR3 is 14 residues. The germline gives CDR1 SGHAT, CDR2 FQNNGV. CDR3 sequence: CASSLGDREDGYTF. In DNA, the CDR3 is TGTGCCAGCAGCTTAGGGGACAGGGAGGACGGCTACACCTTC.

The chain combines TRBV5-1 with TRBJ1-1; D is possibly TRBD1 (5 bases). Germline CDR1 is SGHRS and CDR2 is YFSETQ. V gave up 0 bases and J gave up 4 bases, with 13 bases separating them. This CDR3 region has 15 residues. The CDR3 spells CASSLGRARSTEAFF. The CDR3, as DNA: TGCGCCAGCAGCTTGGGCAGGGCGAGGAGCACTGAAGCTTTCTTT.

The V call is TRBV4-1, the J call TRBJ1-2; 10 nucleotides agree with TRBD1. CDR3 length: 16 amino acids. Germline CDR1 reads MGHRA; CDR2 reads YSYEKL. The V segment lost 2 bases and the J segment 7 bases; nucleotides outside the gene matches: 10. The CDR3, as DNA: TGCGCCAGCAGCCAAATACCGGGACAGGGGTTGGGTGGCTACACCTTC. Its translation is CASSQIPGQGLGGYTF.

The chain joins TRBV19 to TRBJ1-4, with D unresolved. CDR1 and CDR2 from the germline V gene are LNHDA and SQIVND (reference sequence). There are 14 residues in the CDR3. V lost 6 bases and J 5 bases, leaving 13 bases between the germline ends. The CDR3 here is CASRSARRNEKLFF. For the CDR3, the DNA is TGTGCCAGTAGATCGGCCAGGAGGAATGAAAAACTGTTTTTT.

CDR3 DNA sequence: TGCGCCAGCAGCACGTCAGGGGGCACCAATCAGCCCCAGCATTTT. As protein: CASSTSGGTNQPQHF. V gene TRBV5-1 combines with J gene TRBJ1-5; 8 bases line up with TRBD1. Germline V gene lookup returns CDR1 SGHRS and CDR2 YFSETQ. This CDR3 region has 15 residues. Losses at the gene ends were 4 bases for V and 3 bases for J; bases not matched to a gene: 6.

The V and J genes are TRBV12-5 and TRBJ1-2; 8 bases match TRBD1. The V gene's germline CDR1 is LGHNT and CDR2 FRNRAP. V shed 6 bases and J 0 bases; nucleotides not matched to a gene: 3. The CDR3 covers 14 residues. CDR3 nucleotides: TGTGCTAGTGGGGGGGACAGGTCTAACTATGGCTACACCTTC. Amino acid sequence: CASGGDRSNYGYTF.

This clone has a single count. This chain joins TRBV7-9 and TRBJ2-5; D is possibly TRBD2 (5 bases). Germline values: CDR1 SEHNR, CDR2 FQNEAQ (reference sequence). This CDR3 is 15 amino acids long. The ends were cut back, 1 base at V and 5 bases at J, with 14 bases in the middle. CDR3 amino acids: CASSLDLPTGETQYF. CDR3 nucleotides: TGTGCCAGCAGCTTAGATCTCCCGACGGGGGAGACCCAGTACTTC.

The chain is built from TRBV27 and TRBJ2-1, with 7 bases fitting TRBD1. The CDR3 consists of 16 residues. Germline assignment: CDR1 MNHEY and CDR2 SMNVEV (reference sequence). With V trimmed by 6 bases and J by 0 bases, 8 bases remained unmatched. The CDR3 bases are TGTGCCAGCAGCCCACAGGGGTTGAGCTCCTACAATGAGCAGTTCTTC. Translating it yields CASSPQGLSSYNEQFF.

This chain connects TRBV2 to TRBJ2-1; 9 nucleotides match TRBD2. Germline V gives CDR1 SNHLY, CDR2 FYNNEI. The CDR3 consists of 15 residues. V shed 4 bases and J 10 bases; nucleotides not matched to a gene: 11. DNA for the CDR3: TGTGCCAGCAGTGCCCTAGCGGGGACCCCACGGGAGCAGTTCTTC. Protein product: CASSALAGTPREQFF.

The chain links TRBV7-8 to TRBJ1-3; no reliable D call. Germline V lookup: CDR1 SGHVS, CDR2 FQNEAQ. The CDR3 is made up of 16 amino acids. V was clipped by 5 bases and J by 0 bases, with 14 bases between them. The CDR3 sequence is CASSVQGRYSGNTIYF. The CDR3 DNA reads TGTGCCAGCAGCGTGCAAGGGAGGTACTCTGGAAACACCATATATTTT.

The chain combines TRBV15 with TRBJ2-3; 9 bases align to TRBD2. The germline V gene has CDR1 LNHNV and CDR2 YYDKDF (reference sequence). This CDR3 comprises 16 residues. V gave up 0 bases and J gave up 7 bases; unmatched junction bases: 8. The CDR3: CATSREKAGGRNTQYF. CDR3 in DNA: TGTGCCACCAGCAGAGAGAAGGCGGGGGGGCGGAATACGCAGTATTTT.

This clone was seen once. DNA for the CDR3: TGCGCCAGCAGCCCGGGGACAGCAGGAAACACCATATATTTT. Amino acid sequence: CASSPGTAGNTIYF. The chain links TRBV5-1 to TRBJ1-3; 7 positions agree with TRBD1. The trim removed 4 bases at V and 4 bases at J, leaving 5 bases unmatched. Germline CDR1 and CDR2: SGHRS and YFSETQ. CDR3 length: 14 residues.

This chain joins TRBV7-2 and TRBJ2-1; 16 nucleotides align to TRBD2. This CDR3 region has 15 residues. V was clipped by 2 bases and J by 15 bases; unmatched bases: 7. CDR1 SGHTA and CDR2 FQGNSA come from the germline V gene. CDR3 amino acids: CASSLTGTSGGGMFF. The CDR3 DNA reads TGTGCCAGCAGCTTAACGGGGACTAGCGGGGGGGGTATGTTCTTC.

This CDR3 reads CASSTQTGGTANYGYTF. The CDR3 nucleotides read TGTGCCAGCAGCACTCAGACAGGCGGCACCGCTAACTATGGCTACACCTTC. The chain links TRBV11-2 to TRBJ1-2; D may be TRBD1 (6 bases). This CDR3 contains 17 residues. The V gene lost 5 bases and the J gene lost 0 bases, with 19 bases spanning the gap. Germline V lookup: CDR1 SGHAT, CDR2 FQNNGV.

The genes are TRBV13 and TRBJ2-7; 7 positions match TRBD2. V shed 0 bases, J shed 0 bases, and the junction held 11 bases outside the gene matches. The CDR3 has 18 amino acids. Germline V lookup: CDR1 PRHDT, CDR2 FYEKMQ (reference sequence). CDR3 coding DNA: TGTGCCAGCAGCTTAGGTCCAGGCGGGGGTTACAGCTCCTACGAGCAGTACTTC. This translates into CASSLGPGGGYSSYEQYF.

The chain couples TRBV7-9 to TRBJ2-7; weak D call: TRBD1 (5 bases). Between the trimmed V and J ends, which lost 0 bases and 0 bases, there was a span of 15 bases. CDR1 is SEHNR and CDR2 is FQNEAQ in the germline V gene (reference sequence). CDR3 size: 17 residues. CDR3 sequence reads: CASSLAPDTLSSYEQYF. The CDR3 region has the DNA TGTGCCAGCAGCTTAGCGCCGGACACTCTGAGCTCCTACGAGCAGTACTTC.

J is TRBJ2-2 and V is TRBV28; TRBD1 aligns across 9 bases. There are 14 residues in the CDR3. V was clipped by 6 bases and J by 6 bases; unmatched bases: 5. Looked up from germline, CDR1 is MDHEN and CDR2 is SYDVKM. CDR3 in DNA: TGTGCCAGCAGGGGACAGGGTCGGGCCGGGGAGCTGTTTTTT. Its translation: CASRGQGRAGELFF.